This TCR beta chain was sequenced for a study of vaccination and CD4 T cells after COVID-19. Across the whole study: The authors exposed cells to overlapping spike peptides derived from SARS-CoV-2, HCoV-NL63, HCoV-OC43 and HCoV-229E. Control cultures were given a CEFX pool, an HIV-1 Nef pool, or no peptide.

This clonotype has a handful of counts. Its target is unknown. The treatment is: roughly 10-day PBMC culture with coronavirus spike peptide pools or control peptides (ViraFEST assay). It was before the COVID-19 pandemic (2011-2018) that the unexposed donor's CD4+ T cells were collected. Germline assignment: CDR1 SGDLS and CDR2 YYNGEE. The CDR3 totals 15 residues. With 0 bases removed from V and 3 bases from J, the gap between germline ends came to 13 bases. The Oncomine TCR Beta short-read assay was applied to DNA of cultured CD4+ T cells. It was cultured CD4+ T cells from which genomic DNA was extracted. Via MiXCR, TCRdb re-called the PCR reads, giving one row per CDR3 protein. The sample lists around 10,000 distinct CDR3 sequences; 25% to 35% were seen once.

Input material: CD4+ T cells from blood, cultured in vitro. The TCR was taken from a human donor in good health. The gene calls are TRBV9 and TRBJ2-7, with D perhaps TRBD1 or TRBD2 (5 bases each). In DNA form, the CDR3 reads TGTGCCAGCAGCGTAGGTACAGGTAGCGTCTACGAGCAGTACTTC. Residues: CASSVGTGSVYEQYF.